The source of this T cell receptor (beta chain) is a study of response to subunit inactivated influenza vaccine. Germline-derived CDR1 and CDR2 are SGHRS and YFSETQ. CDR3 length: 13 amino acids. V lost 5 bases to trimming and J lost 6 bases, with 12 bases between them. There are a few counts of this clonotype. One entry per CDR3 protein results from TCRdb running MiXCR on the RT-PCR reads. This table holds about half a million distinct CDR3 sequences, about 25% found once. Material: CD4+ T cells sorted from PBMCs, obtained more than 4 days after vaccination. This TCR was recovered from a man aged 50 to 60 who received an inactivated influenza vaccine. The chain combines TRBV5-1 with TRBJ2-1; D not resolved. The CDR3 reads CASRALARNEQFF. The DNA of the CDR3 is TGCGCCAGCAGGGCTTTGGCACGCAATGAGCAGTTCTTC.